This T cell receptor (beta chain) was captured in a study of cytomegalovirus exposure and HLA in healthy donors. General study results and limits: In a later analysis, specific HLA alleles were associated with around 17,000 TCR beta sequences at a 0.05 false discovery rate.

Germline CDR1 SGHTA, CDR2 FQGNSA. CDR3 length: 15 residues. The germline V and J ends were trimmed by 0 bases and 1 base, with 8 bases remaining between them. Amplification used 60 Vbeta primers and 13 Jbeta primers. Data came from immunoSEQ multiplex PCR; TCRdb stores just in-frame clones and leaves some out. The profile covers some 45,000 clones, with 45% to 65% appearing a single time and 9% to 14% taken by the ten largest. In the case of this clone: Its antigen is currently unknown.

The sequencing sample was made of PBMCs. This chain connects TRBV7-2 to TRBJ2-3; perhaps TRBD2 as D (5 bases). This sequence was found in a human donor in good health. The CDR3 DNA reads TGTGCCAGCAGCTTAGCGATGAGGGGCACAGATACGCAGTATTTT. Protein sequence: CASSLAMRGTDTQYF.